Shown below are 24 T cell receptor beta chains from a single sample sequenced in a study of T cell repertoires and Cas9 in healthy adults. This table comes from immunoSEQ multiplex PCR, and its TCRdb copy is limited to in-frame clones, with some not included. The sample lists about 13,000 clones; 75% to 90% were seen once. The sequenced sample was Tregs (CD4+, CD25+, CD127-, CD137-, CD154-) from PBMCs; culture status not recorded. These receptors all stem from a human donor in good health.

This rearrangement joins TRBV18 to TRBJ1-2, with no clear D. The V end lost 1 base, the J end lost 2 bases, and 8 bases lay between the germline ends. Per germline, CDR1 KGHSH and CDR2 LQKENI. The length of the CDR3 is 14 residues. Here the CDR3 reads CASSPQGLNYGYTF. The CDR3 region has the DNA TGTGCCAGCTCACCACAGGGCCTCAACTATGGCTACACCTTC.

CDR3 nucleotides: TGTGCCAGCAGCTTTCCAGGGTTCGGAAACACCATATATTTT. This gives the protein CASSFPGFGNTIYF. This chain connects TRBV11-2 to TRBJ1-3; D is perhaps TRBD1 (5 bases). Between the trimmed V and J ends, which lost 3 bases and 4 bases, there was a span of 10 bases. The CDR3 spans 14 residues. Germline V gene data show CDR1 as SGHAT and CDR2 as FQNNGV.

The V call is TRBV13, the J call TRBJ2-7; 7 bases map to TRBD1. CDR1 is PRHDT, CDR2 FYEKMQ, per germline (reference sequence). The CDR3 runs 21 residues. V dropped 3 bases and J dropped 4; count of bases not matched to a gene: 27. The CDR3 DNA reads as TGTGCCAGCAGCTTTCAGCGTCGGACCGACAGGGCCGGGGAGTTGTGGTACGAGCAGTACTTC. This codes for CASSFQRRTDRAGELWYEQYF. Full variable domain (remainder filled in from reference TRBV13 and TRBJ2-7): AAGVIQSPRHLIKEKRETATLKCYPIPRHDTVYWYQQGPGQDPQFLISFYEKMQSDKGSIPDRFSAQQFSDYHSELNMSSLELGDSALYFCASSFQRRTDRAGELWYEQYFGPGTRLTVT.

The chain combines TRBV7-6 with TRBJ1-2; a possible D gene is TRBD1 (5 bases). V dropped 5 bases and J dropped 1 base, with 20 bases sitting between them. This CDR3 has 17 residues. CDR1 is SGHVS and CDR2 is FNYEAQ in the germline V gene. The CDR3 spells CASSPAGLATGNYGYTF. The CDR3 coding sequence is TGTGCCAGCAGCCCCGCAGGGTTGGCCACCGGTAACTATGGCTACACCTTC.

This chain uses TRBV11-3 with TRBJ1-3, with D unclear. The CDR3 totals 15 residues. V lost 1 base, J lost 0 bases, and 7 bases lay in between. Germline V gene data show CDR1 as SGHNT and CDR2 as YENEEA. Here the CDR3 DNA reads TGTGCCAGCAGCTTAGCCTGGTCCTCTGGAAACACCATATATTTT. The encoded protein is CASSLAWSSGNTIYF.

This chain links TRBV7-2 with TRBJ2-3; TRBD2 matches at 11 bases. The ends lost 4 bases at V and 3 bases at J; junction bases unmatched: 6. CDR1 and CDR2 (germline): SGHTA, FQGNSA. This CDR3 spans 16 amino acids. CDR3 DNA sequence: TGTGCCAGCAGCTCCCGACTAGCGGGGCCGACAGATACGCAGTATTTT. The encoded protein is CASSSRLAGPTDTQYF.

This clone was counted between two and nine times. The sample carries other DNA sequences with the same CDR3. This chain's CDR3 is CASSKARRTLQRFEKLFF. The CDR3 coding sequence is TGTGCCAGCAGCAAAGCGAGAAGGACCCTCCAGCGATTTGAAAAACTGTTTTTT. The chain is built from TRBV21-1 and TRBJ1-4. TRBV21-1 represents a pseudogene. The CDR3 extends over 18 amino acids.

The V call is TRBV18, the J call TRBJ2-1, with 7 bases fitting TRBD2. V shed 8 bases and J 6 bases; nucleotides not matched to a gene: 4. The length of the CDR3 is 12 residues. CDR1 is KGHSH and CDR2 is LQKENI in the germline V gene. DNA of the CDR3: TGTGCCAGCCACCGCGGGAGCAATGAGCAGTTCTTC. Encoded protein: CASHRGSNEQFF.

J is TRBJ2-7 and V is TRBV2, with D perhaps matching TRBD1 (5 bases). V lost 3 bases to trimming and J lost 4 bases, with 10 bases between them. CDR3 size: 13 residues. From germline, CDR1 is SNHLY and CDR2 FYNNEI. DNA for the CDR3: TGTGCCAGCAGTGATGGGGCCTATTACGAGCAGTACGTC. As protein: CASSDGAYYEQYV.

This chain links TRBV28 with TRBJ1-4; 8 bases are a match to TRBD1. Germline-derived CDR1 and CDR2 are MDHEN and SYDVKM. The CDR3 is 16 residues long. The V and J ends lost 2 bases and 13 bases, in that order; junction bases with no gene match: 15. The CDR3 DNA sequence: TGTGCCAGCAGTTTAAGGGTCGGACAGGGCAGTTGGAGACTGTTTTTT. Its protein is CASSLRVGQGSWRLFF.

This chain uses TRBV7-3 with TRBJ1-1; 10 bases are shared with TRBD1. The J segment lost 5 bases and the V segment lost 0 bases, leaving 12 bases of the junction unmatched. The CDR3 runs 18 residues. Germline lookup yields CDR1 SGHTA and CDR2 FQGTGA. CDR3 sequence reads: CASSLTATGGRLRTEAFF. For the CDR3, the DNA is TGTGCCAGCAGCTTAACCGCGACAGGGGGCCGCCTGCGGACTGAAGCTTTCTTT.

The rearrangement joins TRBV7-9 to TRBJ2-1; 12 bases map to TRBD2. After removal of 11 bases from V and 9 bases from J, the junction contained 11 bases not matched to a gene. The CDR3 extends over 14 amino acids. Germline V gene lookup returns CDR1 SEHNR and CDR2 FQNEAQ (reference sequence). The CDR3 bases are TGTGCCGGGACGAGGACTAGCGGGGTGGGTGAGCAGTTCTTC. Translating it yields CAGTRTSGVGEQFF.

The V and J genes are TRBV29-1 and TRBJ2-3; 9 bases map to TRBD2. CDR3 length: 15 amino acids. Germline CDR1 is SQVTM and CDR2 is ANQGSEA. Trimming removed 4 bases from V and 2 bases from J; junction bases left unmatched: 7. The CDR3 region is CSVVWLAGTTDTQYF. CDR3 DNA: TGCAGCGTTGTCTGGCTAGCGGGGACCACAGATACGCAGTATTTT.

The J gene is TRBJ2-6, the V gene TRBV7-9; either TRBD1 or TRBD2 may fit D (5 bases each). Trimming cost V 5 bases and J 4 bases, with 15 bases left between them. Germline assignment: CDR1 SEHNR and CDR2 FQNEAQ (reference sequence). The CDR3 consists of 16 residues. The CDR3: CASSPRWGSGANVLTF. CDR3 bases: TGTGCCAGCAGCCCCCGTTGGGGGAGCGGGGCCAACGTCCTGACTTTC.

This rearrangement joins TRBV7-2 to TRBJ2-7, with 8 bases lining up with TRBD1. There are 15 residues in the CDR3. The germline gives CDR1 SGHTA, CDR2 FQGNSA. J gave up 5 bases and V 2 bases, and 8 bases lay outside the gene matches. The CDR3 DNA reads TGTGCCAGCAGCTTATCGTCAGGGGGCAGAAACGAGCAGTACTTC. Its translation: CASSLSSGGRNEQYF. Based on the CDR3 plus reference TRBV7-2 and TRBJ2-7, the full variable domain is GAGVSQSPSNKVTEKGKDVELRCDPISGHTALYWYRQSLGQGLEFLIYFQGNSAPDKSGLPSDRFSAERTGGSVSTLTIQRTQQEDSAVYLCASSLSSGGRNEQYFGPGTRLTVT.

This chain uses TRBV5-1 with TRBJ2-6; D not certain. CDR3 length: 15 amino acids. The V gene's germline CDR1 is SGHRS and CDR2 YFSETQ. V lost 0 bases and J lost 1, with 5 bases in between. The CDR3 nucleotides are TGCGCCAGCAGCTTGGAGGGTTCTGGGGCCAACGTCCTGACTTTC. Translating gives CASSLEGSGANVLTF.

This chain uses TRBV5-1 with TRBJ2-3, with TRBD2 matching 9 bases. The CDR3 covers 14 residues. V was pared by 4 bases and J by 10 bases, with 10 bases of the junction left unmatched. Germline-derived CDR1 and CDR2 are SGHRS and YFSETQ. The CDR3 DNA is TGCGCCAGCAGCCAAACGGGACTAGCAGTAGCGCAGTATTTT. It translates to CASSQTGLAVAQYF. Full variable domain (remainder filled in from reference TRBV5-1 and TRBJ2-3): KAGVTQTPRYLIKTRGQQVTLSCSPISGHRSVSWYQQTPGQGLQFLFEYFSETQRNKGNFPGRFSGRQFSNSRSEMNVSTLELGDSALYLCASSQTGLAVAQYFGPGTRLTVL.

V gene TRBV11-2 combines with J gene TRBJ2-3, with 7 bases fitting TRBD2. Germline CDR1 is SGHAT and CDR2 is FQNNGV. The length of the CDR3 is 16 residues. Losses at the gene ends were 5 bases for V and 5 bases for J; bases not matched to a gene: 13. CDR3 DNA: TGTGCCAGCAGCCTAATTACTAGCGCGGGGGTAGATACGCAGTATTTT. Residues: CASSLITSAGVDTQYF.

The J gene is TRBJ2-2, the V gene TRBV2; TRBD2 is a possible D gene (5 bases). The CDR3 extends over 15 amino acids. Germline CDR1 SNHLY, CDR2 FYNNEI. V shed 2 bases and J shed 7 bases, with 14 bases lying between them. The chain's CDR3 is CASSERRGIDGELFF. CDR3 DNA: TGTGCCAGCAGTGAACGCCGAGGGATTGACGGGGAGCTGTTTTTT.

The chain joins TRBV6-1 to TRBJ2-7, with 10 bases lining up with TRBD1. The V gene end was trimmed by 4 bases and the J gene end by 0 bases; junction bases not matched to a gene: 15. This CDR3 has 19 residues. The germline gives CDR1 MNHNS, CDR2 SASEGT. The CDR3 protein is CASSALLGQGRGGSYEQYF. In nucleotides, the CDR3 is TGTGCCAGCAGTGCCCTATTGGGACAGGGGAGAGGAGGCTCCTACGAGCAGTACTTC.

The chain has TRBV29-1 and TRBJ2-5; D not resolved. The germline V and J ends were trimmed by 3 bases and 12 bases, with 17 bases remaining between them. This CDR3 is built from 12 residues. CDR1 and CDR2 (germline): SQVTM, ANQGSEA. DNA of the CDR3: TGCAGCGTTGAGGGCCCGAGGAGCGTAAAGTACTTC. It translates to CSVEGPRSVKYF. The full variable domain, completed using reference TRBV29-1 and TRBJ2-5, is SAVISQKPSRDICQRGTSLTIQCQVDSQVTMMFWYRQQPGQSLTLIATANQGSEATYESGFVIDKFPISRPNLTFSTLTVSNMSPEDSSIYLCSVEGPRSVKYFGPGTRLLVL.

A note on this clone: Its ends do not fully match the called genes, so a read error is possible. The rearrangement links TRBV4-1 to TRBJ1-2, with D maybe TRBD1 (5 bases). CDR1 and CDR2 (germline): MGHRA, YSYEKL. This CDR3 contains 13 residues. CDR3 sequence: CASSLRDGQLADF. CDR3 DNA sequence: TGCGCCAGCAGCCTTCGGGACGGTCAACTTGCAGACTTC.

The chain links TRBV5-4 to TRBJ1-1, with TRBD1 as a possible D gene (6 bases). The V gene lost 0 bases and the J gene lost 11 bases, with 8 bases spanning the gap. The CDR3 loop spans 11 amino acids. Germline V gives CDR1 SGHNT, CDR2 YYREEE (reference sequence). The CDR3 coding sequence is TGTGCCAGCAGCTTGGGGACAGTCGCTTTCTTT. This gives the protein CASSLGTVAFF.

This chain joins TRBV19 and TRBJ1-3; unclear D gene. Germline V gives CDR1 LNHDA, CDR2 SQIVND (reference sequence). The CDR3 totals 16 residues. Between the trimmed V and J ends, which lost 3 bases and 4 bases, there was a span of 16 bases. CDR3 sequence: CASSINAGSGGNTIYF. The CDR3 region has the DNA TGTGCCAGTAGTATTAATGCGGGGTCAGGCGGAAACACCATATATTTT.